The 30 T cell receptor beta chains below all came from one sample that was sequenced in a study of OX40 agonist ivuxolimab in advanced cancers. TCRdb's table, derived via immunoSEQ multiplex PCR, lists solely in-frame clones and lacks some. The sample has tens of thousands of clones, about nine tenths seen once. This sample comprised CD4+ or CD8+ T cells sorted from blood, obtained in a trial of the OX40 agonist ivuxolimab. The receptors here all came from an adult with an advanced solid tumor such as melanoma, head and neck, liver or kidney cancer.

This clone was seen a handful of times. CDR3 nucleotides: TGTGCCAGCAGCAGAGACAGGGAGGGTGAGCAGTTCTTC. Its translation: CASSRDREGEQFF. V usage is TRBV5-4 and J usage is TRBJ2-1; D is perhaps TRBD1 or TRBD2 (7 bases each). Trimming stripped 4 bases from V and 9 bases from J, with 14 bases between. There are 13 residues in the CDR3. Germline CDR1 and CDR2: SGHNT and YYREEE (reference sequence).

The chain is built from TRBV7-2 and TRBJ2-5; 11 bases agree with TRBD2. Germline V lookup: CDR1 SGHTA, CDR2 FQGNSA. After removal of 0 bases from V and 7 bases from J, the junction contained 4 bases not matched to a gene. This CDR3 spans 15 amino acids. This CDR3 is CASSLALAGGWTQYF. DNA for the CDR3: TGTGCCAGCAGCTTAGCGCTAGCGGGGGGCTGGACCCAGTACTTC.

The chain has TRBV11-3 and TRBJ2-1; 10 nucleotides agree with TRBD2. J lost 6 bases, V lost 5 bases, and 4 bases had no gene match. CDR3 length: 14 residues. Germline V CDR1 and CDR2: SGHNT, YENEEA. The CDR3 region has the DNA TGTGCCAGCAGCCACCGGACTAGCGGCAATGAGCAGTTCTTC. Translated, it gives CASSHRTSGNEQFF.

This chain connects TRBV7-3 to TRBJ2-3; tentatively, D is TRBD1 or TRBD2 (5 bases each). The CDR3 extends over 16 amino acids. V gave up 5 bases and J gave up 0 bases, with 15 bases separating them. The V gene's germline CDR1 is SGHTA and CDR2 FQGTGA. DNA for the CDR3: TGTGCCAGCAGCGCACTGGGGACGACTAGCACAGATACGCAGTATTTT. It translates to CASSALGTTSTDTQYF.

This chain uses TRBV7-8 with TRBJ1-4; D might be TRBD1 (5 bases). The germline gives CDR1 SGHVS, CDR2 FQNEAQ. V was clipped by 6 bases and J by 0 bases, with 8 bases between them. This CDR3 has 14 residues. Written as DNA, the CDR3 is TGTGCCAGCAGTCCGGGGGCAACTAATGAAAAACTGTTTTTT. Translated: CASSPGATNEKLFF.

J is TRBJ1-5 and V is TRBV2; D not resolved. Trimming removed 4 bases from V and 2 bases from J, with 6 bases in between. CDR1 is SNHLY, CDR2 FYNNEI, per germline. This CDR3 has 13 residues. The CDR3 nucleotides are TGTGCCAGCAGTGGACGGGGCAATCAGCCCCAGCATTTT. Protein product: CASSGRGNQPQHF.

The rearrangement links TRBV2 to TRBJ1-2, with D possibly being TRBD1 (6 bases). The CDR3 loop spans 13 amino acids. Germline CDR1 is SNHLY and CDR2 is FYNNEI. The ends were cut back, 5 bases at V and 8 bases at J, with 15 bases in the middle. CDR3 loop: CASSSRTDLGYTF. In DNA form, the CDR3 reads TGTGCCAGCAGTTCAAGGACAGATTTGGGCTACACCTTC.

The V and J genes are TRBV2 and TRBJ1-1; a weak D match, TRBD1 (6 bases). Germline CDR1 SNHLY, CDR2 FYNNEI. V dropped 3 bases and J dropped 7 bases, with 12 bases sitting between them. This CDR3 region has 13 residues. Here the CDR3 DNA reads TGTGCCAGCAGTGACTGGGGAGGGGGTGAAGCTTTCTTT. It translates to CASSDWGGGEAFF.

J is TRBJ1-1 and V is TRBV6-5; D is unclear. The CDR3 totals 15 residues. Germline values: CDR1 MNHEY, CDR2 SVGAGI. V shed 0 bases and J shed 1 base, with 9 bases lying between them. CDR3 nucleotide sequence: TGTGCCAGCAGTTACTCGAGCCAGCGGAACACTGAAGCTTTCTTT. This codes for CASSYSSQRNTEAFF.

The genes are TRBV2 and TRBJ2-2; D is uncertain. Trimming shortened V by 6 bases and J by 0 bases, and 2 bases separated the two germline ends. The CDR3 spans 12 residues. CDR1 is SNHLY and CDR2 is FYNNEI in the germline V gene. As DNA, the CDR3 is TGTGCCAGCAGGACGAACACCGGGGAGCTGTTTTTT. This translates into CASRTNTGELFF.

The CDR3 loop is CAIRGTSGNDEQYF. The CDR3 DNA reads as TGTGCCATCAGAGGGACTAGCGGGAACGATGAGCAGTACTTC. The J gene is TRBJ2-7, the V gene TRBV10-3; 13 nucleotides line up with TRBD2. The V gene's germline CDR1 is ENHRY and CDR2 SYGVKD. Trimming cost V 6 bases and J 7 bases; bases outside gene matches: 6. The CDR3 spans 14 residues.

DNA of the CDR3: TGTGCCTCCTCGGACAGGGTGCCAGATACGCAGTATTTT. It translates to CASSDRVPDTQYF. The rearrangement uses TRBV30 and TRBJ2-3; 8 bases align to TRBD1. Germline loops: CDR1 GTSNPN, CDR2 SVGIG (reference sequence). This CDR3 has 13 residues. Unmatched junction bases numbered 7, after V lost 7 bases and J lost 4 bases.

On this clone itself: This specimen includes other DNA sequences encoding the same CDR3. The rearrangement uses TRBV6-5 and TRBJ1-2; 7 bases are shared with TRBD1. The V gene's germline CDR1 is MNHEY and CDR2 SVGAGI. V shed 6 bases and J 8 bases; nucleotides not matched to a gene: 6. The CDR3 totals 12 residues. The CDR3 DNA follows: TGTGCCAGCAGCCGACAGGGAAGAGGCTACACCTTC. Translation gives CASSRQGRGYTF.

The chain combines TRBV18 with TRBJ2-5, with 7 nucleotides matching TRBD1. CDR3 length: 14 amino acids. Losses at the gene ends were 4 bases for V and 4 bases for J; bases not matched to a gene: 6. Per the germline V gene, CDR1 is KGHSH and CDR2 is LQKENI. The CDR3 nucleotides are TGTGCCAGCTCACTACGACCAGGGGGAGAGACCCAGTACTTC. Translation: CASSLRPGGETQYF. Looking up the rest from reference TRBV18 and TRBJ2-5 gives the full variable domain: NAGVMQNPRHLVRRRGQEARLRCSPMKGHSHVYWYRQLPEEGLKFMVYLQKENIIDESGMPKERFSAEFPKEGPSILRIQQVVRGDSAAYFCASSLRPGGETQYFGPGTRLLVL.

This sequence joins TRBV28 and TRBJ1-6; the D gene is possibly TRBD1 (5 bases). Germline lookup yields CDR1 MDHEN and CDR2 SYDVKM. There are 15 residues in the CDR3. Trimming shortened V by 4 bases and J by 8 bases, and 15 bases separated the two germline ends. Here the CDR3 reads CASSSNQGRDSPLHF. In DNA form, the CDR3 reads TGTGCCAGCAGTTCGAACCAGGGAAGAGATTCACCCCTCCACTTT.

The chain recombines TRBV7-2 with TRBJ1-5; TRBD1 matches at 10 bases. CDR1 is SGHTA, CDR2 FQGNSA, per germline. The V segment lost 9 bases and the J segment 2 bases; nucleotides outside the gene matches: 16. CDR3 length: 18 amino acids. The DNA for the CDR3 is TGTGCCAGTCACATCGGGGCGACAGGGGGCGGGGGCAATCAGCCCCAGCATTTT. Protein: CASHIGATGGGGNQPQHF.

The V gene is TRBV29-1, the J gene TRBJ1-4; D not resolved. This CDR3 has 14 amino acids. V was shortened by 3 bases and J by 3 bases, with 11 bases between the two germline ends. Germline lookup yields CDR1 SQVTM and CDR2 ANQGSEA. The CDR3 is CSVEGSSSNEKLFF. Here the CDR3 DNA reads TGCAGCGTTGAGGGTAGTAGTTCTAATGAAAAACTGTTTTTT.

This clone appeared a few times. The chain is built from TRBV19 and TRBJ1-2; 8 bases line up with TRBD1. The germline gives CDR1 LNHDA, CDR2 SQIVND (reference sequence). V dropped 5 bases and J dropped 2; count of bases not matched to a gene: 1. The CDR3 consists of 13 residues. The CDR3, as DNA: TGTGCCAGTAGTTACAGGGGGAACTATGGCTACACCTTC. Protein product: CASSYRGNYGYTF.

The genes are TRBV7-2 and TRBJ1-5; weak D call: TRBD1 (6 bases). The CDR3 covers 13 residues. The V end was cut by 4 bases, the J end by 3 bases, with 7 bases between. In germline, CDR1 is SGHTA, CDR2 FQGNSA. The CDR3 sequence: CASSYRDNQPQHF. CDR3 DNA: TGTGCCAGCAGCTACAGGGACAATCAGCCCCAGCATTTT.

The CDR3 sequence: CASRKGGSNYGYTF. CDR3 bases: TGTGCCAGTCGGAAGGGGGGCTCCAACTATGGCTACACCTTC. This rearrangement joins TRBV28 to TRBJ1-2, with a possible D match to TRBD1 (6 bases). Looked up from germline, CDR1 is MDHEN and CDR2 is SYDVKM. The CDR3 sequence is 14 residues long. V was trimmed by 9 bases and J by 2 bases, leaving 16 bases between them.

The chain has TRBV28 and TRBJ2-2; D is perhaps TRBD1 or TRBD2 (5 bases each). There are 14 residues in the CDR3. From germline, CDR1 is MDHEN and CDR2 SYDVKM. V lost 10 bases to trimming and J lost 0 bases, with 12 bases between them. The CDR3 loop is CATSRGPNTGELFF. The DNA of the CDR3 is TGTGCCACCTCCCGGGGACCGAACACCGGGGAGCTGTTTTTT. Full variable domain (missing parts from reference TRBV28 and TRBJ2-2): DVKVTQSSRYLVKRTGEKVFLECVQDMDHENMFWYRQDPGLGLRLIYFSYDVKMKEKGDIPEGYSVSREKKERFSLILESASTNQTSMYLCATSRGPNTGELFFGEGSRLTVL.

The chain's CDR3 is CASSMFQGAGEQFF. CDR3 nucleotide sequence: TGTGCCAGTAGTATGTTCCAGGGGGCGGGTGAGCAGTTCTTC. This rearrangement joins TRBV19 to TRBJ2-1; 8 nucleotides match TRBD1. V lost 3 bases and J lost 9; bases outside the gene matches: 7. The CDR3 has 14 residues. Looked up from germline, CDR1 is LNHDA and CDR2 is SQIVND (reference sequence).

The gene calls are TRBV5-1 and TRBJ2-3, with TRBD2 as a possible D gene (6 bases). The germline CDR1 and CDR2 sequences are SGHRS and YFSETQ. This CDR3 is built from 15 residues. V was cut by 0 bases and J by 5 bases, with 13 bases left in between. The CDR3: CASSLATAGIDTQYF. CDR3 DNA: TGCGCCAGCAGCTTGGCGACAGCGGGCATAGATACGCAGTATTTT.

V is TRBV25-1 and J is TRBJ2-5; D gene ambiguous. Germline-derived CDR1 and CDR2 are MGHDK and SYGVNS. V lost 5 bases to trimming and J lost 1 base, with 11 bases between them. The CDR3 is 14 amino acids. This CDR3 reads CASSRSGTQETQYF. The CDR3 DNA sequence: TGTGCCAGCAGTCGGTCAGGCACCCAAGAGACCCAGTACTTC.

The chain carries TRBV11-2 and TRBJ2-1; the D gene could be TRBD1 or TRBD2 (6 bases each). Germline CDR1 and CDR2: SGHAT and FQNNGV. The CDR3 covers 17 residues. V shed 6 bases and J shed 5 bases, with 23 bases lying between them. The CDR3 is CASSWLEGGRRNNEQFF. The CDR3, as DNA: TGTGCCAGCAGTTGGCTAGAGGGGGGACGGCGGAACAATGAGCAGTTCTTC.

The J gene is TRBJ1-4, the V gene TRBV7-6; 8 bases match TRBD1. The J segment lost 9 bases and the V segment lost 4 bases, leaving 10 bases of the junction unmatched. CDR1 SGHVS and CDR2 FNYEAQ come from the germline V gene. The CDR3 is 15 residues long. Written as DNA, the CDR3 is TGTGCCAGCAGCTCGGACAGGGCGGGCGTCAAAAAACTGTTTTTT. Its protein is CASSSDRAGVKKLFF.

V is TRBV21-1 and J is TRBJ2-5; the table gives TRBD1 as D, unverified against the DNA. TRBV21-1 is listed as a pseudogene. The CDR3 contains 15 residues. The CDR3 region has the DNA TGTGCCAGCAGACAACCGGGACAGGGGCAAGAGACCCAGTACTTC. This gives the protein CASRQPGQGQETQYF.

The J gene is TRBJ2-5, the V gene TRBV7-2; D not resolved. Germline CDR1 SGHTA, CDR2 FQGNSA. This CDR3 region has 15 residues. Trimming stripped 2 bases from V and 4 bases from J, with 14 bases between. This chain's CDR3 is CASSLMGAPAETQYF. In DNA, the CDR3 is TGTGCCAGCAGCTTAATGGGCGCCCCTGCAGAGACCCAGTACTTC.

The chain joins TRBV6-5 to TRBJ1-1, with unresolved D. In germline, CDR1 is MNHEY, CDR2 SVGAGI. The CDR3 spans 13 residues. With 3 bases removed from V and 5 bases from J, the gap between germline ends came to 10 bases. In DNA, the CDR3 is TGTGCCAGCAGTTATAAGGGTAAAACTGAAGCTTTCTTT. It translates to CASSYKGKTEAFF.

CDR3 sequence: CASSNRYSYNEQFF. For the CDR3, the DNA is TGTGCCAGCAGCAATAGATACTCCTACAATGAGCAGTTCTTC. The J gene is TRBJ2-1, the V gene TRBV6-5, with D uncertain. V was shortened by 6 bases and J by 0 bases, with 9 bases between the two germline ends. Germline V gene lookup returns CDR1 MNHEY and CDR2 SVGAGI. The length of the CDR3 is 14 residues.